The 31 T cell receptor beta chains below all came from one sample that was sequenced in a study of blood T cell repertoires in COVID-19. Assay used: immunoSEQ multiplex PCR; TCRdb lists only in-frame clones, some missing. The data contain approximately 400,000 clones, 85% to 90% of them singletons. The sequencing sample was made of PBMCs or T cells enriched from blood (not recorded which). Receptor source: a woman aged 18-30 years who had recovered from COVID-19.

CDR3 amino acids: CSVEDLRESNEQYF. CDR3 sequence (DNA): TGCAGCGTTGAAGATCTTCGGGAATCCAACGAGCAGTACTTC. V and J are TRBV29-1 and TRBJ2-7; tentative D call: TRBD2 (5 bases). The CDR3 contains 14 residues. Between the trimmed V and J ends, which lost 0 bases and 5 bases, there was a span of 14 bases. Germline assignment: CDR1 SQVTM and CDR2 ANQGSEA.

This chain uses TRBV5-1 with TRBJ1-1, with 8 nucleotides matching TRBD1. The ends lost 6 bases at V and 6 bases at J; junction bases unmatched: 4. The CDR3 sequence is 12 residues long. From germline, CDR1 is SGHRS and CDR2 YFSETQ. CDR3 DNA sequence: TGCGCCAGCATAGGACAGGGCCCTGAAGCTTTCTTT. This sequence encodes CASIGQGPEAFF.

J is TRBJ1-5 and V is TRBV25-1; 10 nucleotides line up with TRBD1. Germline V gene data show CDR1 as MGHDK and CDR2 as SYGVNS. The CDR3 is made up of 13 amino acids. After removal of 8 bases from V and 6 bases from J, the junction contained 4 bases not matched to a gene. The CDR3 DNA is TGTGCCAGCGTCGGGACAGGGGCTCAGCCCCAGCATTTT. It yields the protein CASVGTGAQPQHF.

This chain links TRBV29-1 with TRBJ1-2; 8 positions match TRBD1. Per germline, CDR1 SQVTM and CDR2 ANQGSEA. V lost 3 bases, J lost 1 base, and 7 bases stayed unmatched. This CDR3 has 15 residues. The CDR3 DNA sequence: TGCAGCGTTGACCATCAGGGGGCCGGTAACTATGGCTACACCTTC. Amino acids: CSVDHQGAGNYGYTF.

The V call is TRBV7-9, the J call TRBJ1-3; D call uncertain. The CDR3 is 16 amino acids. CDR1 is SEHNR and CDR2 is FQNEAQ in the germline V gene (reference sequence). The ends were cut back, 7 bases at V and 3 bases at J, with 19 bases in the middle. The CDR3 here is CASTGRINQNGNTIYF. The DNA of the CDR3 is TGTGCCAGCACCGGTAGAATCAACCAAAATGGAAACACCATATATTTT.

The chain recombines TRBV14 with TRBJ1-2, with D tentatively TRBD1 (5 bases). CDR1 and CDR2 from the germline V gene are SGHDN and FVKESK. Trimming took off 3 bases at V and 8 bases at J, with 16 bases between the two ends. The CDR3 is 14 residues long. The CDR3 region has the DNA TGTGCCAGCAGCCACCACGCAGGGTCTGGGGGCTACACCTTC. This translates into CASSHHAGSGGYTF.

The genes are TRBV27 and TRBJ2-7, with D maybe TRBD2 (6 bases). The CDR3 contains 14 residues. Germline loops: CDR1 MNHEY, CDR2 SMNVEV (reference sequence). Between the trimmed V and J ends, which lost 5 bases and 3 bases, there was a span of 14 bases. In DNA, the CDR3 is TGTGCCAGCAGTCGTGGGACGGAGGGCTACGAGCAGTACTTC. Translation: CASSRGTEGYEQYF.

The chain employs TRBV11-2 and TRBJ2-7; possibly TRBD1 for D (6 bases). Trimming pared 2 bases from V and 4 bases from J, leaving 21 bases between. The length of the CDR3 is 17 residues. From germline, CDR1 is SGHAT and CDR2 FQNNGV. CDR3 residues: CASSLTVYGQRFYEQYF. The CDR3, as DNA: TGTGCCAGCAGCTTAACGGTTTATGGACAGCGATTTTACGAGCAGTACTTC.

The count of this clone is one. V gene TRBV6-5 combines with J gene TRBJ2-7; 7 bases match TRBD2. The CDR3 has 14 residues. CDR1 and CDR2 (germline): MNHEY, SVGAGI. With V trimmed by 6 bases and J by 4 bases, 9 bases remained unmatched. CDR3: CASRPPGGLYEQYF. DNA of the CDR3: TGTGCCAGCAGACCCCCGGGGGGTCTTTACGAGCAGTACTTC.

This chain links TRBV29-1 with TRBJ2-2; TRBD1 is a possible D gene (5 bases). The CDR3 runs to 13 residues. Germline CDR1 and CDR2: SQVTM and ANQGSEA. Trimming cost V 1 base and J 6 bases, with 9 bases left between them. CDR3 nucleotides: TGCAGCGTTGAAGCCAGGGTGCCCGGGGAGCTGTTTTTT. Protein sequence: CSVEARVPGELFF.

This clone was counted once. The V call is TRBV4-3, the J call TRBJ1-4, with no clear D. The germline V gene has CDR1 LGHNA and CDR2 YSLEER. The V end was cut by 3 bases, the J end by 2 bases, with 10 bases between. The CDR3 spans 15 residues. The CDR3 loop reads CASSHYPGTNEKLFF. For the CDR3, the DNA is TGCGCCAGCAGCCATTATCCCGGGACTAATGAAAAACTGTTTTTT.

The chain recombines TRBV7-6 with TRBJ2-2, with TRBD1 matching over 7 bases. V gave up 6 bases and J gave up 6 bases; unmatched junction bases: 13. Germline CDR1 SGHVS, CDR2 FNYEAQ. The CDR3 spans 16 residues. CDR3 residues: CASRNTGDKGAGELFF. Here the CDR3 DNA reads TGTGCCAGCAGAAACACAGGGGATAAGGGTGCCGGGGAGCTGTTTTTT.

The chain combines TRBV9 with TRBJ2-7, with D possibly TRBD1 on 6 matching bases. Germline assignment: CDR1 SGDLS and CDR2 YYNGEE. V shed 3 bases and J shed 1 base, with 8 bases lying between them. The CDR3 sequence is 13 residues long. Written as DNA, the CDR3 is TGTGCCAGCAGCGAGACAGGATCCTACGAGCAGTACTTC. This codes for CASSETGSYEQYF.

This chain uses TRBV10-3 with TRBJ2-7; 9 bases are a match to TRBD1. The CDR3 contains 15 residues. Germline V gene sequence: CDR1 ENHRY, CDR2 SYGVKD. V lost 8 bases, J lost 7 bases, and 15 bases stayed unmatched. CDR3 sequence reads: CAIETPGQGSWEQYF. DNA of the CDR3: TGTGCCATCGAAACGCCCGGACAGGGGTCGTGGGAGCAGTACTTC.

This clone was observed a single time. The chain has TRBV7-2 and TRBJ2-6; no definite D call. Germline V gene lookup returns CDR1 SGHTA and CDR2 FQGNSA. The V end was cut by 2 bases, the J end by 5 bases, with 7 bases between. This CDR3 has 14 amino acids. CDR3 in DNA: TGTGCCAGCAGCTTATCTCTACGGGCCAACGTCCTGACTTTC. This encodes CASSLSLRANVLTF.

The genes are TRBV25-1 and TRBJ1-6, with TRBD1 identical over 8 bases. The CDR3 length is 15 residues. Germline V gene lookup returns CDR1 MGHDK and CDR2 SYGVNS. The V gene end was trimmed by 2 bases and the J gene end by 9 bases; junction bases not matched to a gene: 6. CDR3 protein: CASSETGGYGSPLHF. The CDR3 DNA follows: TGTGCCAGCAGTGAAACAGGGGGATATGGTTCACCCCTCCACTTT.

This clone occurred a few times. The rearrangement links TRBV6-2 or TRBV6-3 to TRBJ1-1; possible D gene TRBD1, 5 bases. V lost 4 bases and J lost 7, with 13 bases in between. CDR3 length: 13 residues. Germline-derived CDR1 and CDR2 are MNHEY and SVGEGT. The chain's CDR3 is CASSSPGVNEAFF. The CDR3 nucleotides read TGTGCCAGCAGTTCCCCGGGGGTTAATGAAGCTTTCTTT.

The chain recombines TRBV20-1 with TRBJ2-5, with a possible D match to TRBD2 (5 bases). This CDR3 has 11 amino acids. With 6 bases removed from V and 5 bases from J, the gap between germline ends came to 10 bases. The germline V gene encodes CDR1 DFQATT and CDR2 SNEGSKA (reference sequence). The chain's CDR3 is CSAEDGETQYF. The CDR3, as DNA: TGCAGTGCGGAGGATGGCGAGACCCAGTACTTC.

This clone came up once. The rearrangement uses TRBV30 and TRBJ1-2; unclear D gene. The CDR3 has 13 amino acids. Deletions cut 0 bases from V and 3 bases from J, with 8 bases between. Germline V CDR1 and CDR2: GTSNPN, SVGIG (reference sequence). The CDR3 reads CAWSVSGDYGYTF. The CDR3 DNA sequence: TGTGCCTGGAGTGTCTCCGGTGACTATGGCTACACCTTC.

In DNA, the CDR3 is TGTGCCAGCAGCTTAGCTACCAGGGGCTACGAGCAGTACTTC. Translated, it gives CASSLATRGYEQYF. The chain links TRBV7-2 to TRBJ2-7, with a possible D match to TRBD1 (6 bases). V dropped 0 bases and J dropped 3 bases, with 9 bases sitting between them. In germline, CDR1 is SGHTA, CDR2 FQGNSA. There are 14 residues in the CDR3.

This chain connects TRBV28 to TRBJ1-5, with TRBD1 matching over 8 bases. The length of the CDR3 is 14 residues. V shed 2 bases and J 6 bases; nucleotides not matched to a gene: 3. CDR1 is MDHEN and CDR2 is SYDVKM in the germline V gene. For the CDR3, the DNA is TGTGCCAGCAGTTTACAGGGGGCGCGTCAGCCCCAGCATTTT. This translates into CASSLQGARQPQHF.

The V and J genes are TRBV5-1 and TRBJ1-2; D is possibly TRBD1 (6 bases). CDR3 size: 16 residues. Trimming took 4 bases from V and 5 from J, leaving 21 bases between them. CDR1 is SGHRS and CDR2 is YFSETQ in the germline V gene. The CDR3 protein is CASSTTGTPSPYGYTF. CDR3 sequence (DNA): TGCGCCAGCAGCACAACCGGGACACCTTCCCCTTATGGCTACACCTTC.

V gene TRBV9 combines with J gene TRBJ2-3; 7 bases are a match to TRBD1. The ends lost 3 bases at V and 10 bases at J; junction bases unmatched: 14. This CDR3 is built from 15 residues. CDR1 is SGDLS, CDR2 YYNGEE, per germline. The CDR3 here is CASSGKTGPLLAQYF. Written as DNA, the CDR3 is TGTGCCAGCAGCGGGAAGACAGGGCCTTTATTGGCGCAGTATTTT.

This chain uses TRBV3-1 (or the pseudogene TRBV3-2) with TRBJ1-2; a possible D gene is TRBD1 (6 bases). Per the germline V gene, CDR1 is LGHDT and CDR2 is YNNKEL (reference sequence). The CDR3 has 14 residues. Deletions cut 4 bases from V and 5 bases from J, with 14 bases between. The CDR3 region is CASSPSDRLYGYTF. As DNA, the CDR3 is TGTGCCAGCAGCCCCTCGGACAGATTATATGGCTACACCTTC.

V gene TRBV5-6 combines with J gene TRBJ1-3, with 8 bases fitting TRBD1. This CDR3 is 15 amino acids long. The germline V gene encodes CDR1 SGHDT and CDR2 YYEEEE. V lost 2 bases, J lost 2 bases, and 3 bases stayed unmatched. CDR3 sequence: CASSLGTGPGNTIYF. In DNA form, the CDR3 reads TGTGCCAGCAGCTTAGGGACAGGCCCTGGAAACACCATATATTTT. Based on the CDR3 plus reference TRBV5-6 and TRBJ1-3, the full variable domain is DAGVTQSPTHLIKTRGQQVTLRCSPKSGHDTVSWYQQALGQGPQFIFQYYEEEERQRGNFPDRFSGHQFPNYSSELNVNALLLGDSALYLCASSLGTGPGNTIYFGEGSWLTVV.

J is TRBJ1-2 and V is TRBV29-1; TRBD1 aligns across 7 bases. CDR3 size: 13 residues. Trimming removed 4 bases from V and 7 bases from J; junction bases left unmatched: 9. Germline V gives CDR1 SQVTM, CDR2 ANQGSEA. The CDR3 bases are TGCAGCGTTGTTATCAGGGGGGATTCTGGCTACACCTTC. Amino acids: CSVVIRGDSGYTF. Combining the CDR3 with reference TRBV29-1 and TRBJ1-2 gives the whole variable domain SAVISQKPSRDICQRGTSLTIQCQVDSQVTMMFWYRQQPGQSLTLIATANQGSEATYESGFVIDKFPISRPNLTFSTLTVSNMSPEDSSIYLCSVVIRGDSGYTFGSGTRLTVV.

The chain combines TRBV9 with TRBJ1-2; the match to TRBD1 covers 7 bases. V was pared by 3 bases and J by 2 bases, with 7 bases of the junction left unmatched. Germline V CDR1 and CDR2: SGDLS, YYNGEE. The CDR3 contains 15 residues. In DNA, the CDR3 is TGTGCCAGCAGCGCTAGAGGACAGGCGAACTATGGCTACACCTTC. Its translation: CASSARGQANYGYTF. Combining the CDR3 with reference TRBV9 and TRBJ1-2 gives the whole variable domain DSGVTQTPKHLITATGQRVTLRCSPRSGDLSVYWYQQSLDQGLQFLIQYYNGEERAKGNILERFSAQQFPDLHSELNLSSLELGDSALYFCASSARGQANYGYTFGSGTRLTVV.

The chain joins TRBV15 to TRBJ1-1; 8 bases align to TRBD1. The CDR3 extends over 16 amino acids. V shed 1 base and J 3 bases; nucleotides not matched to a gene: 7. Looked up from germline, CDR1 is LNHNV and CDR2 is YYDKDF (reference sequence). CDR3 sequence (DNA): TGTGCCACCAGCAGAGCGGCTGGACAGGGCGACACTGAAGCTTTCTTT. This sequence encodes CATSRAAGQGDTEAFF. Together with reference TRBV15 and TRBJ1-1, the CDR3 gives the full variable domain: DAMVIQNPRYQVTQFGKPVTLSCSQTLNHNVMYWYQQKSSQAPKLLFHYYDKDFNNEADTPDNFQSRRPNTSFCFLDIRSPGLGDTAMYLCATSRAAGQGDTEAFFGQGTRLTVV.

The J gene is TRBJ1-2, the V gene TRBV27; 7 bases are shared with TRBD1. Germline V gene sequence: CDR1 MNHEY, CDR2 SMNVEV (reference sequence). With V trimmed by 4 bases and J by 8 bases, 13 bases remained unmatched. CDR3 length equals 15 residues. The CDR3 loop is CASSYGTGAIWGYTF. CDR3 nucleotide sequence: TGTGCCAGCAGTTATGGTACAGGGGCTATCTGGGGCTACACCTTC.

The chain carries TRBV15 and TRBJ2-1; the match to TRBD1 covers 9 bases. J lost 4 bases, V lost 1 base, and 2 bases had no gene match. The CDR3 contains 15 residues. CDR1 and CDR2 from the germline V gene are LNHNV and YYDKDF (reference sequence). The CDR3 reads CATSRGDREYNEQFF. CDR3 coding DNA: TGTGCCACCAGCAGAGGGGACAGGGAGTACAATGAGCAGTTCTTC.

This rearrangement joins TRBV29-1 to TRBJ1-2, with D tentatively TRBD1 (6 bases). The CDR3 loop spans 13 amino acids. Germline V lookup: CDR1 SQVTM, CDR2 ANQGSEA. Trimming cost V 1 base and J 7 bases, with 13 bases left between them. The CDR3 nucleotides read TGCAGCGTTGAAGGAGCGGGGGCTAGTGGCTACACCTTC. It codes for CSVEGAGASGYTF.